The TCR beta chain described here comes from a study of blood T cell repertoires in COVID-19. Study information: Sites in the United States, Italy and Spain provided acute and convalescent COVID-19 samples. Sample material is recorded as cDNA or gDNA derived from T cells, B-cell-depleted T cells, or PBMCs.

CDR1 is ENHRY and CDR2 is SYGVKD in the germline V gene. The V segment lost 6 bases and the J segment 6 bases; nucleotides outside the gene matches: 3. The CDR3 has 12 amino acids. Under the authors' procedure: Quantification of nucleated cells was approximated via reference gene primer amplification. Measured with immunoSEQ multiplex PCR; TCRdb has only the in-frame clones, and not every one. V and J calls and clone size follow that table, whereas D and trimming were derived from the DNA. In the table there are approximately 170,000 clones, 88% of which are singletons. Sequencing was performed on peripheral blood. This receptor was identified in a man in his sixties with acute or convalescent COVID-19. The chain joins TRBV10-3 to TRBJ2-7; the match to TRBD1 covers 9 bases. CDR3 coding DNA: TGTGCCATCAGGGGACAGGGACCCGAGCAGTACTTC. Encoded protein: CAIRGQGPEQYF.